The clone carrying this TCR beta chain has only one observation. The antigen remains undetermined. Germline and junction disagree at one end, which may indicate a read error. CDR3 length: 15 residues. Germline assignment: CDR1 SSHAT and CDR2 FNYEAQ (reference sequence). The data originate from a study of cytomegalovirus exposure and HLA in healthy donors. Study in general: The Caucasian-associated ancestry cluster contained approximately 81% of the approximately 410 genotyped donors.

Study-wide findings and caveats: What a later analysis showed was that several of the most significant clusters appeared linked to common viral pathogens. Whilst most TCR sequences proved rare, a subset of public TCRs occurred across many donors.

This PCR relied on a set of 60 Vbeta primers and 13 Jbeta primers. Some clones are missing from TCRdb's copy, which holds only in-frame ones; the method was immunoSEQ multiplex PCR. Counted here are 150,000 to 200,000 clones, under 80% occurring once; the ten biggest clones make up around 3%. The rearrangement links TRBV7-7 to TRBJ2-5; D uncertain. The sequence was obtained from a female donor in good health and CMV-seronegative. Material for sequencing was PBMCs. The CDR3 DNA follows: TGTGCTAGCAGCTTCTCCAGCGCGGACCAAGAGACCCAGTACTTC. Its translation is CASSFSSADQETQYF.